The 32 T cell receptor beta chains listed next were all sequenced from one sample in a study of T-cell memory formation after mild COVID-19 (dated by TCRdb to the early 2020s). The method was 5' RACE. Reads for this sample came from an Illumina NovaSeq 6000. Using fastp at Q25 and MiXCR, TCRdb reprocessed the public reads and kept productive beta chains. Each CDR3 protein gets just one entry, which takes the most common genes and DNA from the rows behind it. The sample contains approximately 290,000 distinct CDR3 sequences, around 8% of them found a single time. The ten largest account for under 25% of the sample. The sequenced sample consisted of PBMCs or a T cell subset sorted from them (not recorded which). These receptors all come from a man aged 18-30 years who had mild COVID-19 (a few samples of this study predate the infection). The sample titles of this study are shuffled in the database, so cell type and time point are left out; the donor was told from shared clones.

The rearrangement joins TRBV12-3 or TRBV12-4 to TRBJ1-3; D not resolved. With 5 bases removed from V and 0 bases from J, the gap between germline ends came to 14 bases. The CDR3 covers 16 residues. CDR3 protein: CASSPYMATSGNTIYF. CDR3 in DNA: TGTGCCAGCAGTCCGTACATGGCCACCTCTGGAAACACCATATATTTT.

Only a few counts were recorded for this clonotype. V usage is TRBV29-1 and J usage is TRBJ1-5; D is undetermined. The CDR3 covers 12 residues. Trimming shortened V by 4 bases and J by 4 bases, and 8 bases separated the two germline ends. Germline V gene sequence: CDR1 SQVTM, CDR2 ANQGSEA. The CDR3 region has the DNA TGCAGCGTTGGGGCAGAGAATCAGCCCCAGCATTTT. As protein: CSVGAENQPQHF. The whole variable domain, filled in from reference TRBV29-1 and TRBJ1-5, reads SAVISQKPSRDICQRGTSLTIQCQVDSQVTMMFWYRQQPGQSLTLIATANQGSEATYESGFVIDKFPISRPNLTFSTLTVSNMSPEDSSIYLCSVGAENQPQHFGDGTRLSIL.

The chain joins TRBV28 to TRBJ1-3; D remains ambiguous. The V end lost 2 bases, the J end lost 0 bases, and 8 bases lay between the germline ends. This CDR3 has 15 amino acids. Germline V gene data show CDR1 as MDHEN and CDR2 as SYDVKM. The CDR3 bases are TGTGCCAGCAGTTTAGGCCGCTACTCTGGAAACACCATATATTTT. This codes for CASSLGRYSGNTIYF.

The chain has TRBV20-1 and TRBJ2-1; D may be TRBD1 (6 bases). The CDR3 consists of 13 residues. V lost 3 bases to trimming and J lost 4 bases, with 10 bases between them. Per the germline V gene, CDR1 is DFQATT and CDR2 is SNEGSKA (reference sequence). In DNA form, the CDR3 reads TGCAGTGCTAGCGAGGACAGTTACAATGAGCAGTTCTTC. Its protein product is CSASEDSYNEQFF.

CDR3 protein: CASSGGQGHTGELFF. As DNA, the CDR3 is TGCGCCAGCAGCGGGGGACAGGGGCACACCGGGGAGCTGTTTTTT. This rearrangement joins TRBV5-1 to TRBJ2-2; 10 nucleotides line up with TRBD1. Losses at the gene ends were 4 bases for V and 3 bases for J; bases not matched to a gene: 3. Germline V CDR1 and CDR2: SGHRS, YFSETQ. The CDR3 is 15 amino acids.

The chain couples TRBV5-4 to TRBJ2-1, with D possibly matching TRBD1 (6 bases). V lost 1 base and J 0 bases, leaving 14 bases between the germline ends. CDR1 and CDR2 from the germline V gene are SGHNT and YYREEE (reference sequence). The length of the CDR3 is 17 residues. In DNA form, the CDR3 reads TGTGCCAGCAGCTTGTATGCAGGGGCAAGCTCCTACAATGAGCAGTTCTTC. This translates into CASSLYAGASSYNEQFF.

This clonotype was detected many times. The rearrangement links TRBV12-3 or TRBV12-4 to TRBJ1-2, with 7 bases matching TRBD1. The junction had 10 bases not matched to a gene; V was cut back by 5 bases and J by 4 bases. The CDR3 extends over 15 amino acids. This CDR3 reads CASSTGTASLYGYTF. The CDR3 DNA follows: TGTGCCAGCAGTACCGGGACAGCGAGCCTCTATGGCTACACCTTC.

The V and J genes are TRBV7-2 and TRBJ1-5; TRBD1 matches at 7 bases. With 5 bases clipped from V and 4 bases from J, the junction kept 8 bases outside the gene matches. This CDR3 is built from 15 residues. Per germline, CDR1 SGHTA and CDR2 FQGNSA. This chain's CDR3 is CASSPGQALNQPQHF. For the CDR3, the DNA is TGTGCCAGCAGCCCCGGACAGGCCCTAAATCAGCCCCAGCATTTT.

This chain joins TRBV2 and TRBJ1-3; D remains ambiguous. The CDR3 runs to 15 residues. Germline CDR1 and CDR2: SNHLY and FYNNEI. Trimming cost V 4 bases and J 0 bases, with 10 bases left between them. The CDR3 coding sequence is TGTGCCAGCAGTGTCTCGGACGGCTCTGGAAACACCATATATTTT. This translates into CASSVSDGSGNTIYF.

The chain combines TRBV6-2 or TRBV6-3 with TRBJ1-1; TRBD1 is a possible D gene (6 bases). The germline V gene encodes CDR1 MNHEY and CDR2 SVGEGT. The CDR3 totals 14 residues. V gave up 2 bases and J gave up 4 bases, with 11 bases separating them. CDR3 DNA: TGTGCCAGCAGTTACGGGGGGCGCAGCACTGAAGCTTTCTTT. Translation: CASSYGGRSTEAFF.

This clonotype came up a few times. Here the CDR3 reads CSARDLSAAFF. DNA for the CDR3: TGCAGTGCTAGAGATCTGAGCGCGGCTTTCTTT. The J gene is TRBJ1-1, the V gene TRBV20-1; no definite D call. Trimming left V 0 bases short and J 11 bases short, with 10 bases between. The CDR3 is 11 residues long. Germline CDR1 reads DFQATT; CDR2 reads SNEGSKA (reference sequence).

The CDR3 DNA reads TGTGCCATCCAGGGCCCAAGCACAGATACGCAGTATTTT. It is translated as CAIQGPSTDTQYF. This rearrangement joins TRBV6-2 or TRBV6-3 to TRBJ2-3; a possible D gene is TRBD1 (5 bases). The germline V gene has CDR1 MNHEY and CDR2 SVGEGT. The CDR3 extends over 13 amino acids. V shed 10 bases and J shed 0 bases, with 11 bases lying between them.

The table lists this clonotype with a few counts. The rearrangement links TRBV5-4 to TRBJ2-6, with D unclear. The CDR3 covers 18 residues. Germline CDR1 reads SGHNT; CDR2 reads YYREEE (reference sequence). The germline V and J ends were trimmed by 0 bases and 0 bases, with 13 bases remaining between them. CDR3 sequence reads: CASSLEVLSHSGANVLTF. DNA for the CDR3: TGTGCCAGCAGCTTGGAGGTTCTCTCCCACTCTGGGGCCAACGTCCTGACTTTC.

The chain couples TRBV7-9 to TRBJ2-1; no reliable D call. Deletions cut 3 bases from V and 8 bases from J, with 11 bases between. Germline V gene lookup returns CDR1 SEHNR and CDR2 FQNEAQ (reference sequence). This CDR3 is built from 13 residues. The CDR3 DNA reads TGTGCCAGCAGCTTGGGGAATTGGGATGAGCAGTTCTTC. This translates into CASSLGNWDEQFF.

This clonotype was detected only a few times. The V call is TRBV7-9, the J call TRBJ2-7; 10 bases are a match to TRBD2. Germline V gene sequence: CDR1 SEHNR, CDR2 FQNEAQ (reference sequence). This CDR3 is 15 amino acids long. V trimming: 5 bases; J trimming: 0 bases; junction bases outside the gene matches: 4. The CDR3, as DNA: TGTGCCAGCAGCGTGACTAGCGGGCTCTCCTACGAGCAGTACGTC. It is translated as CASSVTSGLSYEQYV.

The sample holds a few counts of this clonotype. The rearrangement links TRBV12-3 or TRBV12-4 to TRBJ2-1, with D perhaps TRBD1 (6 bases). V was cut by 4 bases and J by 3 bases, with 10 bases left in between. This CDR3 contains 14 residues. This chain's CDR3 is CASSSAGVYNEQFF. In DNA, the CDR3 is TGTGCCAGCAGTTCGGCAGGGGTCTACAATGAGCAGTTCTTC.

At least ten counts were recorded for this clonotype. The V and J genes are TRBV27 and TRBJ1-6; D is ambiguous. The CDR3 is made up of 17 amino acids. V lost 3 bases to trimming and J lost 10 bases, with 22 bases between them. Per germline, CDR1 MNHEY and CDR2 SMNVEV (reference sequence). Here the CDR3 reads CASSFAPGPTGGSPLHF. CDR3 nucleotide sequence: TGTGCCAGCAGTTTCGCCCCCGGTCCCACGGGAGGCTCACCCCTCCACTTT.

This clonotype was recorded at least ten times. This chain uses TRBV7-2 with TRBJ2-3, with D perhaps matching TRBD2 (5 bases). Trimming stripped 3 bases from V and 6 bases from J, with 10 bases between. Germline assignment: CDR1 SGHTA and CDR2 FQGNSA. This CDR3 is 13 amino acids long. CDR3 sequence: CASSFAGEDTQYF. CDR3 DNA sequence: TGTGCCAGCAGCTTCGCTGGGGAGGATACGCAGTATTTT.

This clonotype occurred a few times. A junction boundary mismatches the germline segment, possibly from a read error. V gene TRBV3-1 combines with J gene TRBJ1-4, with 9 nucleotides matching TRBD1. The CDR3 loop spans 13 amino acids. Germline V gene data show CDR1 as LGHDT and CDR2 as YNNKEL (reference sequence). The CDR3 protein is CASSLFLGQGLFF. The CDR3 DNA is TGTGCCAGCAGCCTATTTCTGGGACAGGGCCTATTCTTT.

This clonotype was picked up a small number of times. This chain connects TRBV7-2 to TRBJ1-2; 7 nucleotides line up with TRBD1. This CDR3 is built from 13 residues. V shed 6 bases, J shed 4 bases, and the junction held 5 bases outside the gene matches. Germline CDR1 is SGHTA and CDR2 is FQGNSA. The chain's CDR3 is CASSRDRLYGYTF. The CDR3 DNA follows: TGTGCCAGCAGTCGGGACAGACTCTATGGCTACACCTTC.

This clonotype was observed a handful of times. The gene calls are TRBV7-3 and TRBJ2-3; 12 bases line up with TRBD2. V lost 1 base, J lost 5 bases, and 4 bases stayed unmatched. There are 16 residues in the CDR3. From germline, CDR1 is SGHTA and CDR2 FQGTGA. CDR3 amino acids: CASSLRLAGALDTQYF. The DNA of the CDR3 is TGTGCCAGCAGCTTAAGACTAGCGGGGGCACTAGATACGCAGTATTTT.

This clonotype has ten or more counts. This sequence joins TRBV18 and TRBJ1-1; perhaps TRBD1 as D (6 bases). This CDR3 region has 13 residues. The germline V gene has CDR1 KGHSH and CDR2 LQKENI. With 4 bases removed from V and 4 bases from J, the gap between germline ends came to 10 bases. The CDR3 nucleotides read TGTGCCAGCTCACGGTCACAGGGCACTGAAGCTTTCTTT. Translated, it gives CASSRSQGTEAFF. Using reference TRBV18 and TRBJ1-1 for the parts outside the CDR3, the full variable domain is NAGVMQNPRHLVRRRGQEARLRCSPMKGHSHVYWYRQLPEEGLKFMVYLQKENIIDESGMPKERFSAEFPKEGPSILRIQQVVRGDSAAYFCASSRSQGTEAFFGQGTRLTVV.

This clonotype was seen ten or more times. The chain employs TRBV7-2 and TRBJ2-2; TRBD2 is a possible D gene (6 bases). This CDR3 region has 16 residues. Trimming took 2 bases from V and 7 from J, leaving 17 bases between them. Germline-derived CDR1 and CDR2 are SGHTA and FQGNSA. The CDR3 DNA sequence: TGTGCCAGCAGCTTACACCGACTAGTAAAGGGCGGGGAGCTGTTTTTT. Its protein product is CASSLHRLVKGGELFF.

This clonotype has just a few counts. J is TRBJ2-7 and V is TRBV5-6, with 8 bases aligning to TRBD1. In germline, CDR1 is SGHDT, CDR2 YYEEEE. This CDR3 contains 18 residues. With 4 bases clipped from V and 0 bases from J, the junction kept 15 bases outside the gene matches. CDR3 nucleotides: TGTGCCAGCAGCGACCGGGACAGGATCCTCCGGGGCTCCTACGAGCAGTACTTC. This gives the protein CASSDRDRILRGSYEQYF.

This clonotype appeared a few times. The CDR3 coding sequence is TGTGCCAGCAGCGTCTATCACACAGATACGCAGTATTTT. Encoded protein: CASSVYHTDTQYF. The chain uses TRBV9 and TRBJ2-3; no clear D gene. Germline-derived CDR1 and CDR2 are SGDLS and YYNGEE. Trimming removed 2 bases at V and 2 bases at J, with 6 bases between. The CDR3 covers 13 residues.

This clonotype has a handful of counts. Compared with germline, one end of the junction differs, possibly owing to a read error. This rearrangement joins TRBV10-2 to TRBJ2-7, with 9 positions matching TRBD1. Germline CDR1 is WSHSY and CDR2 is SAAADI. This CDR3 comprises 15 residues. DNA for the CDR3: TGCGCCAGCAGTGAACGGGACAGGGTCTCCCACGAGCAGTACTTC. Protein: CASSERDRVSHEQYF.

This clonotype was seen more than once but under ten times. This chain uses TRBV28 with TRBJ1-5; 11 bases line up with TRBD1. This CDR3 region has 16 residues. The V gene's germline CDR1 is MDHEN and CDR2 SYDVKM. Losses at the gene ends were 2 bases for V and 7 bases for J; bases not matched to a gene: 7. The CDR3 reads CASSLQGQGAAQPQHF. The DNA of the CDR3 is TGTGCCAGCAGTTTACAAGGACAGGGGGCAGCACAGCCCCAGCATTTT.

This clonotype was counted many times. V usage is TRBV15 and J usage is TRBJ2-1; TRBD2 matches at 12 bases. Germline trimming cut 5 bases from V and 10 bases from J; bases unmatched to any gene: 15. The CDR3 covers 17 residues. Germline CDR1 reads LNHNV; CDR2 reads YYDKDF (reference sequence). The chain's CDR3 is CATSGGLAGRSNSEQFF. DNA for the CDR3: TGTGCCACCAGCGGCGGACTAGCGGGGAGATCCAATAGCGAGCAGTTCTTC.

V and J are TRBV2 and TRBJ2-3; possibly TRBD1 for D (6 bases). Per the germline V gene, CDR1 is SNHLY and CDR2 is FYNNEI. This CDR3 spans 15 amino acids. The ends were cut back, 5 bases at V and 5 bases at J, with 17 bases in the middle. The CDR3 is CASSWTETNGDTQYF. In DNA, the CDR3 is TGTGCCAGCAGTTGGACAGAAACCAACGGAGATACGCAGTATTTT. The full variable domain, in which reference TRBV2 and TRBJ2-3 provide the parts outside the CDR3, is EPEVTQTPSHQVTQMGQEVILRCVPISNHLYFYWYRQILGQKVEFLVSFYNNEISEKSEIFDDQFSVERPDGSNFTLKIRSTKLEDSAMYFCASSWTETNGDTQYFGPGTRLTVL.

This clonotype was seen only a few times. The chain uses TRBV18 and TRBJ2-5; weak D call: TRBD1 (6 bases). This CDR3 has 11 residues. With 9 bases removed from V and 1 base from J, the gap between germline ends came to 6 bases. Germline CDR1 and CDR2: KGHSH and LQKENI. The CDR3 loop is CARDSQETQYF. CDR3 sequence (DNA): TGTGCCAGGGACAGCCAAGAGACCCAGTACTTC.

This chain links TRBV5-1 with TRBJ1-6; 11 nucleotides line up with TRBD1. Per the germline V gene, CDR1 is SGHRS and CDR2 is YFSETQ. The length of the CDR3 is 15 residues. Germline trimming cut 5 bases from V and 10 bases from J; bases unmatched to any gene: 8. CDR3 bases: TGCGCCAGCAGTCAAAAGGGACAGGGGGGATCACCCCTCCACTTT. Amino acids: CASSQKGQGGSPLHF. Combining the CDR3 with reference TRBV5-1 and TRBJ1-6 gives the whole variable domain KAGVTQTPRYLIKTRGQQVTLSCSPISGHRSVSWYQQTPGQGLQFLFEYFSETQRNKGNFPGRFSGRQFSNSRSEMNVSTLELGDSALYLCASSQKGQGGSPLHFGNGTRLTVT.

This clonotype has more than one count but fewer than ten. The chain combines TRBV5-1 with TRBJ1-6; D gene ambiguous. There are 12 residues in the CDR3. The germline gives CDR1 SGHRS, CDR2 YFSETQ. The ends were cut back, 5 bases at V and 12 bases at J, with 12 bases in the middle. The CDR3 DNA follows: TGCGCCAGCAGAAAAGAGGGAGAACCCCTCCACTTT. Translation gives CASRKEGEPLHF.